This is a list of T cell receptor beta chains from one sample in a study of OX40 agonist ivuxolimab in advanced cancers. The data were produced by immunoSEQ multiplex PCR, yet TCRdb's version contains in-frame clones alone and is incomplete. The table includes about 72,000 clones, around 89% detected once. This material consisted of CD4+ or CD8+ T cells sorted from blood, taken in a trial of the OX40 agonist ivuxolimab. These receptor sequences come from an adult with an advanced solid tumor such as melanoma, head and neck, liver or kidney cancer. Each CDR3 is given with its conserved first and last residue. The D gene is left open where the match is weak. Not every row has a clone size; where given, it reads once, few, many or a size class.

>TRBV2|TRBJ1-4|NA|NA
TGTGCCAGCAGTGGCCGGGACCGATCTTATGAAAAACTGTTTTTT
CASSGRDRSYEKLFF
>TRBV11-2|TRBJ1-3|few|NA
TGTGCCAGCAGCCGGTGGGAGGAGGCAGGAGCCTATTTT
CASSRWEEAGAYF
>TRBV29-1|TRBJ1-2|NA|NA
TGCAGCGTTGAAGATCGGCGGGACATCGGCGGCTACACCTTC
CSVEDRRDIGGYTF
>TRBV10-3|TRBJ1-2|NA|NA
TGTGCCATCAGTGAGTCGGGACGGGGGTCGGCGGGCTACACCTTC
CAISESGRGSAGYTF
>TRBV7-9|TRBJ1-4|NA|NA
TGTGCCAGCAGCACACTAAAGGGACTAGGGGGAGAAAAACTGTTTTTT
CASSTLKGLGGEKLFF
>TRBV5-1|TRBJ1-1|NA|TRBD1
TGCGCCAGCAGCTTACAGGGGATCAGGACTGAAGCTTTCTTT
CASSLQGIRTEAFF
>TRBV29-1|TRBJ1-4|NA|TRBD1
TGCAGCGCCAGGGGACAGGGCCCCTTATTGGAAGAAAAACTGTTTTTT
CSARGQGPLLEEKLFF
>TRBV7-9|TRBJ2-7|NA|NA
TGTGCCAGCAGCTTAGCGGGACATCCTCTGGAGCAGTACTTC
CASSLAGHPLEQYF
>TRBV5-1|TRBJ1-1|once|NA
TGCGCCAGCAGCCCCTTAGGGTCGGCGCCGAACACTGAAGCTTTCTTT
CASSPLGSAPNTEAFF
>TRBV2|TRBJ2-1|NA|TRBD2
TGTGCCAGCAGGCCCTCTAGCGGGAGCTCCTACAATGAGCAGTTCTTC
CASRPSSGSSYNEQFF
>TRBV10-1|TRBJ1-1|NA|NA
TGCGCCAGCAGTGACCGAGGGGCGGCGGACACTGAAGCTTTCTTT
CASSDRGAADTEAFF
>TRBV2|TRBJ1-1|NA|NA
TGTGCCAGCAGTGTCGGCGAGAACACTGAAGCTTTCTTT
CASSVGENTEAFF
>TRBV11-2|TRBJ2-7|NA|NA
TGTGCCAGCAGCCCACTCTACGAGCAGTACTTC
CASSPLYEQYF
>TRBV15|TRBJ2-2|NA|NA
TGTGCCACCAGCAGAGATTGGGGGGTCCTGAACACCGGGGAGCTGTTTTTT
CATSRDWGVLNTGELFF
>TRBV27|TRBJ2-6|NA|NA
TGTGCCAGCAGGCATCCTGGGGCCAACGTCCTGACTTTC
CASRHPGANVLTF
>TRBV2|TRBJ2-1|NA|TRBD1
TGTGCCAGCAGGACCGACAGGGGGCTTTACAATGAGCAGTTCTTC
CASRTDRGLYNEQFF
>TRBV18|TRBJ1-1|NA|TRBD1
TGTGCCAGCAGACAGGGGCGGGGGACTGAAGCTTTCTTT
CASRQGRGTEAFF
>TRBV7-9|TRBJ1-1|NA|NA
TGTGCCAGCAGCTTGACGGATGTTAACACTGAAGCTTTCTTT
CASSLTDVNTEAFF
>TRBV6-6|TRBJ1-4|NA|NA
TGTGCCAGCAGTTACTCGGGGGGTGATGAAAAACTGTTTTTT
CASSYSGGDEKLFF
>TRBV14|TRBJ1-1|NA|NA
TGTGCCAGCAGCCAACTCGGGGCGAACACTGAAGCTTTCTTT
CASSQLGANTEAFF
>TRBV5-4|TRBJ1-6|NA|NA
TGTGCCAGCAGCCCCGGACAGTACAATTCACCCCTCCACTTT
CASSPGQYNSPLHF
>TRBV2|TRBJ2-7|NA|NA
TGTGCCAGCAGTGCTGTGTCCGAGCAGTACTTC
CASSAVSEQYF
>TRBV29-1|TRBJ2-2|NA|TRBD2
TGCAGCGTTGCGACTAGCGGGGTAGGGGAGCTGTTTTTT
CSVATSGVGELFF
>TRBV19|TRBJ1-3|NA|NA
TGTGCCAGTAGTATACGGGGGATCAGCTCTGGAAACACCATATATTTT
CASSIRGISSGNTIYF
>TRBV5-1|TRBJ1-1|NA|NA
TGCGCCAGCAATCACGGTGGGGCGGTCCTAATGAACACTGAAGCTTTCTTT
CASNHGGAVLMNTEAFF
>TRBV18|TRBJ1-1|NA|TRBD1
TGTGCCAGCTCACCAGAGGCAGGGGGGAGAACTGAAGCTTTCTTT
CASSPEAGGRTEAFF
>TRBV5-5|TRBJ1-1|NA|TRBD1
TGTGCCAGCAGTTCAGGGGGCTTCACTGAAGCTTTCTTT
CASSSGGFTEAFF
>TRBV2|TRBJ2-3|few|TRBD1
TGTGCCAGCAGTGAGGGGGACAGGGGCACAGATACGCAGTATTTT
CASSEGDRGTDTQYF
>TRBV6-1|TRBJ2-1|once|NA
TGTGCCAGCAGTGCCCGTGACGGCCTTTACAATGAGCAGTTCTTC
CASSARDGLYNEQFF
>TRBV5-1|TRBJ2-5|NA|NA
TGCGCCAGCAGCTTACAAGAGACCCAGTACTTC
CASSLQETQYF
>TRBV27|TRBJ2-2|NA|NA
TGTGCCAGCAGTTTATATTCCAGGGCAAGTCCCCCCGGGGAGCTGTTTTTT
CASSLYSRASPPGELFF
>TRBV10-1|TRBJ2-3|once|NA
TGCGCCAGCAGTGAGTCGACTCTATACACAGATACGCAGTATTTT
CASSESTLYTDTQYF